The 13 T cell receptor beta chains below come from one sample, sequenced in a study of blood T cell repertoires in COVID-19. Profiling relied on immunoSEQ multiplex PCR, and the TCRdb table lists in-frame clones only, not all of them. Of 300,000 to 350,000 clones listed, about nine tenths are singletons. The sample consisted of peripheral blood. These receptors originate from a woman in her 70s with COVID-19, enrolled during active disease.

This clone has just a few counts. The chain couples TRBV18 to TRBJ2-1, with D perhaps TRBD1 (5 bases). V dropped 2 bases and J dropped 5 bases, with 7 bases sitting between them. Germline lookup yields CDR1 KGHSH and CDR2 LQKENI. This CDR3 spans 13 amino acids. Written as DNA, the CDR3 is TGTGCCAGCTCACCAGGGGCGAACAATGAGCAGTTCTTC. Translating it yields CASSPGANNEQFF.

Here the CDR3 reads CASREKGNKNSPLHF. CDR3 coding DNA: TGTGCCAGCAGGGAGAAGGGGAATAAGAATTCACCCCTCCACTTT. V gene TRBV6-5 combines with J gene TRBJ1-6, with D maybe TRBD1 (5 bases). From germline, CDR1 is MNHEY and CDR2 SVGAGI. Trimming shortened V by 6 bases and J by 7 bases, and 16 bases separated the two germline ends. The CDR3 runs 15 residues.

V gene TRBV2 combines with J gene TRBJ1-1, with TRBD1 matching over 9 bases. The CDR3 is made up of 15 amino acids. V gave up 0 bases and J gave up 7 bases; unmatched junction bases: 6. Germline CDR1 is SNHLY and CDR2 is FYNNEI. CDR3 nucleotides: TGTGCCAGCAGTGAAGCTTACAGGGGGCTCGATGAAGCTTTCTTT. Its translation is CASSEAYRGLDEAFF. Complete variable domain (other parts from reference TRBV2 and TRBJ1-1): EPEVTQTPSHQVTQMGQEVILRCVPISNHLYFYWYRQILGQKVEFLVSFYNNEISEKSEIFDDQFSVERPDGSNFTLKIRSTKLEDSAMYFCASSEAYRGLDEAFFGQGTRLTVV.

The chain is built from TRBV3-1 (or the pseudogene TRBV3-2) and TRBJ1-6, with D perhaps matching TRBD1 (5 bases). In germline, CDR1 is LGHDT, CDR2 YNNKEL (reference sequence). The CDR3 spans 15 residues. Trimming removed 4 bases from V and 7 bases from J, with 14 bases in between. The CDR3 nucleotides read TGTGCCAGCAGCCTCTCGGGAGGGACCAATTCACCCCTCCACTTT. This translates into CASSLSGGTNSPLHF.

The chain uses TRBV27 and TRBJ1-5; D possibly corresponds to TRBD1 (6 bases). Germline V CDR1 and CDR2: MNHEY, SMNVEV (reference sequence). Trimming removed 6 bases from V and 6 bases from J, with 9 bases in between. The CDR3 is made up of 12 amino acids. The CDR3 DNA follows: TGTGCCAGCAGGGTAGGGGGTCAGCCCCAGCATTTT. Its translation is CASRVGGQPQHF.

This chain joins TRBV5-1 and TRBJ2-7; D may be TRBD1 (7 bases). The V and J ends lost 3 bases and 0 bases respectively, with 13 bases between them. This CDR3 region has 15 residues. Germline loops: CDR1 SGHRS, CDR2 YFSETQ. The CDR3 loop reads CASSSGGTDSYEQYF. The DNA of the CDR3 is TGCGCCAGCAGCTCCGGCGGGACAGACTCCTACGAGCAGTACTTC.

This rearrangement joins TRBV27 to TRBJ1-1, with no clear D. The V end lost 3 bases, the J end lost 2 bases, and 7 bases lay between the germline ends. The CDR3 consists of 13 residues. Germline assignment: CDR1 MNHEY and CDR2 SMNVEV (reference sequence). The CDR3 here is CASSFQANTEAFF. The CDR3 DNA follows: TGTGCCAGCAGTTTCCAGGCTAACACTGAAGCTTTCTTT.

V is TRBV18 and J is TRBJ2-2; D ambiguous. This CDR3 has 14 residues. Germline CDR1 and CDR2: KGHSH and LQKENI. V was shortened by 0 bases and J by 4 bases, with 6 bases between the two germline ends. The chain's CDR3 is CASSPPSSTGELFF. CDR3 sequence (DNA): TGTGCCAGCTCACCACCGTCGAGCACCGGGGAGCTGTTTTTT.

This sequence joins TRBV27 and TRBJ2-3; 10 positions match TRBD2. The CDR3 is 16 amino acids. V lost 5 bases, J lost 2 bases, and 7 bases stayed unmatched. Germline V lookup: CDR1 MNHEY, CDR2 SMNVEV (reference sequence). CDR3 loop: CASSNLAGGSTDTQYF. CDR3 coding DNA: TGTGCCAGCAGTAATTTAGCGGGGGGCTCCACAGATACGCAGTATTTT.

This sequence joins TRBV11-2 and TRBJ1-1; perhaps TRBD1 as D (6 bases). Germline V gene lookup returns CDR1 SGHAT and CDR2 FQNNGV. V lost 4 bases to trimming and J lost 3 bases, with 18 bases between them. The CDR3 extends over 16 amino acids. The CDR3 nucleotides read TGTGCCAGCAGCTCCCCGACTCAGAAGGGGGACACTGAAGCTTTCTTT. Its translation: CASSSPTQKGDTEAFF.

J is TRBJ1-2 and V is TRBV5-6; 7 bases are shared with TRBD1. This CDR3 has 14 amino acids. The germline gives CDR1 SGHDT, CDR2 YYEEEE. V was clipped by 3 bases and J by 4 bases; unmatched bases: 6. DNA of the CDR3: TGTGCCAGCAGCTACGACAGGGCCGCCTATGGCTACACCTTC. It encodes CASSYDRAAYGYTF.

The V call is TRBV24-1, the J call TRBJ2-2; 12 bases line up with TRBD1. V lost 8 bases to trimming and J lost 3 bases; unmatched junction nucleotides: 12. The CDR3 has 18 residues. The germline V gene encodes CDR1 KGHDR and CDR2 SFDVKD. The DNA for the CDR3 is TGTGCCACCACCCCCAACCGGGACAGGGGGCCTTACACCGGGGAGCTGTTTTTT. It specifies CATTPNRDRGPYTGELFF.

The chain couples TRBV29-1 to TRBJ1-5; a weak D match, TRBD1 (6 bases). Trimming shortened V by 6 bases and J by 0 bases, and 15 bases separated the two germline ends. This CDR3 spans 15 amino acids. Germline CDR1 is SQVTM and CDR2 is ANQGSEA. CDR3 sequence (DNA): TGCAGCGTCAAGGATGGGGGCCTTAGCAATCAGCCCCAGCATTTT. This sequence encodes CSVKDGGLSNQPQHF. Looking up the rest from reference TRBV29-1 and TRBJ1-5 gives the full variable domain: SAVISQKPSRDICQRGTSLTIQCQVDSQVTMMFWYRQQPGQSLTLIATANQGSEATYESGFVIDKFPISRPNLTFSTLTVSNMSPEDSSIYLCSVKDGGLSNQPQHFGDGTRLSIL.